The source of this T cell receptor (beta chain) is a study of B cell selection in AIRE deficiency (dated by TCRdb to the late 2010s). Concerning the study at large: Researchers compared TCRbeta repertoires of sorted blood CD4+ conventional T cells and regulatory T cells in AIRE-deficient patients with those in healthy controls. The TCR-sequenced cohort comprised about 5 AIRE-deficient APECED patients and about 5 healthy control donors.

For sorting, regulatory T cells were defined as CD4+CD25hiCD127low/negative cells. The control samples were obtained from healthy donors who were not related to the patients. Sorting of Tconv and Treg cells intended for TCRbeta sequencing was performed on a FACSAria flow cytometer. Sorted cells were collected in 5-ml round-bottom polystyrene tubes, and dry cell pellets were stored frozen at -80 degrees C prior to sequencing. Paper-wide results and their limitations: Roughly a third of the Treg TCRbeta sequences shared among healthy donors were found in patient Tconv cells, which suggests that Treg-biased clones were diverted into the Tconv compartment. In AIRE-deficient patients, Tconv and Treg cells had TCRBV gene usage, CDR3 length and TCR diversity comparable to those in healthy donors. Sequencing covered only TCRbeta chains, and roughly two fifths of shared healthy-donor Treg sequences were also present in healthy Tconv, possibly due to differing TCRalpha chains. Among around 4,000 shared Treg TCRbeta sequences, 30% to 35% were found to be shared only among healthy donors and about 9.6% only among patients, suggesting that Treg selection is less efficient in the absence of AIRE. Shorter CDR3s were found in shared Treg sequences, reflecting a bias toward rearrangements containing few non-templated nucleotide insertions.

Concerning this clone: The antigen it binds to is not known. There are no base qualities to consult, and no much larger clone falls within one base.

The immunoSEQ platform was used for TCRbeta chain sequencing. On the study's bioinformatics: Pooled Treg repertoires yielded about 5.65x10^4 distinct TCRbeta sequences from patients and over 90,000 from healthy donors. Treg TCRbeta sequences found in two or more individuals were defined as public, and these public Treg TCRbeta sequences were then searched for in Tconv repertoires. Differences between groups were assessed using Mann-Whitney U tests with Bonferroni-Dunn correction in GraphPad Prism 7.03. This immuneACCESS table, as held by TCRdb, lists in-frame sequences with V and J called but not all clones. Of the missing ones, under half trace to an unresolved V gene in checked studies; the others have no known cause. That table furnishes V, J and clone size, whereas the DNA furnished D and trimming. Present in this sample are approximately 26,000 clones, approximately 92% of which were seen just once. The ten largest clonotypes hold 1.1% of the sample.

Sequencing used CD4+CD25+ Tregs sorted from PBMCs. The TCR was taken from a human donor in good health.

The nucleotides read TGTGCCAGCAGCGTAGGGAACAGGGCGGGAAACATTCAGTACTTC. Translated, it gives CASSVGNRAGNIQYF. The chain joins TRBV9 to TRBJ2-4; the D segment could be TRBD1, given 6 matching bases. The germline V gene supplies CDR1 SGDLS and CDR2 YYNGEE. The CDR3, from cysteine to phenylalanine, totals 15 residues. Only the CDR3 part of the read is kept: 45 bases, read in frame from the first base. V was cut back by 0 bases and J by 6 bases, leaving a gap of 13 bases between them.